This T cell receptor (beta chain) was sequenced for a study of cytomegalovirus exposure and HLA in healthy donors. The donors formed part of the 120-subject validation cohort, distinct from the roughly 630-subject first cohort. Sequenced by immunoSEQ multiplex PCR; TCRdb stores in-frame clones only, minus some. The profile shows about 150,000 clones, 86% of them singletons. This CDR3 has 15 amino acids. The germline V gene has CDR1 SGDLS and CDR2 YYNGEE. Germline trimming cut 0 bases from V and 7 bases from J; bases unmatched to any gene: 7. The gene calls are TRBV9 and TRBJ2-1; TRBD2 matches at 7 bases. The receptor was derived from a human donor in good health. Sequenced: PBMCs. CDR3 in amino acids: CASSVEAGEINEQFF. For the CDR3, the DNA is TGTGCCAGCAGCGTAGAGGCGGGAGAAATAAATGAGCAGTTCTTC.